The clone carrying this T cell receptor beta chain appeared once. These data belong to a study of shared clonotypes between healthy human individuals. Libraries were prepared by immunoSEQ multiplex PCR; TCRdb keeps only in-frame clonotypes and omits some of them. The sample gives around 320,000 clones, roughly 84% of which show up once; roughly 16% is in the top ten. This CDR3 has 13 amino acids. V dropped 5 bases and J dropped 2 bases, with 9 bases sitting between them. CDR1 is LNHNV and CDR2 is YYDKDF in the germline V gene (reference sequence). Input material: memory CD8+ T cells sorted from blood. Subset reported: CD45RO+ cells pooled with CCR7-negative TemRA cells. The chain is built from TRBV15 and TRBJ2-5; the D is unclear. This sequence originates from a young man in good health. The CDR3 sequence: CATSRSWQETQYF. CDR3 DNA sequence: TGTGCCACCAGCCGAAGTTGGCAAGAGACCCAGTACTTC.